In its sample, the clone carrying this T cell receptor beta chain was seen a few times. What it binds is not known. From the 5' RACE reads, TCRdb called clonotypes with MiXCR, one entry per CDR3 protein. The sample records hundreds of thousands of distinct CDR3 sequences, 8.5% to 9% being singletons. CDR3 length equals 15 residues. CDR1 is LNHNV, CDR2 YYDKDF, per germline (reference sequence). V was shortened by 0 bases and J by 2 bases, with 9 bases between the two germline ends. The data were taken from a study of identical twins. The study's findings and limits: Invariant MAIT and iNKT cells may have partly biased zero-insertion analyses. Monozygotic twin pairs showed more out-of-frame TCR alpha sharing than models estimated. Out-of-frame alpha sequences shared between twins exhibited an excess of low generation probability.

This same sample was also taken into another study, of yellow fever vaccine responses in identical twins. According to that study: Vaccine T cell responses of twins reportedly seemed partly convergent and partly personalized.

This TCR derives from a woman aged 18 to 35 in good health. The J gene is TRBJ2-3, the V gene TRBV15; D is perhaps TRBD1 or TRBD2 (5 bases each). Sequencing used PBMCs. The CDR3 nucleotides read TGTGCCACCAGCAGAGATGAGGGGACCACAGATACGCAGTATTTT. Translated, it gives CATSRDEGTTDTQYF.